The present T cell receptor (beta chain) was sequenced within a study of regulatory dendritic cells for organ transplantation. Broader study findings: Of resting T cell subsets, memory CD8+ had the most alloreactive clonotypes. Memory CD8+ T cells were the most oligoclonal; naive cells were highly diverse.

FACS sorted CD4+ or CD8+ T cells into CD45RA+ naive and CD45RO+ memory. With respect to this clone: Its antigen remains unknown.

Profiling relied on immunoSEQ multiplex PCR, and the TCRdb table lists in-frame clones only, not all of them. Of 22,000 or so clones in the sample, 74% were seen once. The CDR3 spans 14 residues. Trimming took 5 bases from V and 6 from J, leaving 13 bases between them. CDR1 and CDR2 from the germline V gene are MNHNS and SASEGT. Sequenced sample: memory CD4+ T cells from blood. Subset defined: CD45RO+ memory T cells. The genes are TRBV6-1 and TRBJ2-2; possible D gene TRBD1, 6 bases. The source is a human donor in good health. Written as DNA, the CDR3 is TGTGCCAGCAGTCAACAGGGTAGGGCCGGGGAGCTGTTTTTT. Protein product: CASSQQGRAGELFF.